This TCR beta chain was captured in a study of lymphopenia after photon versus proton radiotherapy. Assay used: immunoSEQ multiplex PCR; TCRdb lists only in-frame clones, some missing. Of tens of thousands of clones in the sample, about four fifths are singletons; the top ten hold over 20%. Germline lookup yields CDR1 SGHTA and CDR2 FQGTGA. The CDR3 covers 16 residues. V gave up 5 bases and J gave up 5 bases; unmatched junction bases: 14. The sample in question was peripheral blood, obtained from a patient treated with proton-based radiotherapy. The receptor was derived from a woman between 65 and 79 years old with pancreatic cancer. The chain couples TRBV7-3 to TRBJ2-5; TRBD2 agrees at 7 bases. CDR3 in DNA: TGTGCCAGCAGCCCCCGGGCGGGAGTGGTGGGGGAGACCCAGTACTTC. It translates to CASSPRAGVVGETQYF.